By frequency in the sample, the clone carrying this T cell receptor (beta chain) is medium-sized. What it binds is not known. The time point here: longitudinal time-point 1 (baseline). The unsorted libraries were made from 2 million PBMCs kept at -80 C. The record originates from a study of neurological immune-mediated disorders. The CDR3 totals 15 residues. V trimming: 0 bases; J trimming: 3 bases; junction bases outside the gene matches: 6. Per the germline V gene, CDR1 is SGHRS and CDR2 is YFSETQ. 5'RACE with 10-nucleotide random UMIs generated the cDNA. TCRdb processed the 5' RACE reads anew with MiXCR; each CDR3 protein has one entry. The top ten hold roughly 4.2% of the sample, which has 55,000 to 80,000 distinct CDR3 sequences, approximately 13% seen once. Study-level results: HTLV-1-associated myelopathy displayed the greatest TCR clonal expansion, and multiple sclerosis exhibited the smallest, lower than that of healthy controls.

The clonotype comes from a female donor with HTLV-1-associated myelopathy (HAM/TSP). Sequences were obtained from PBMCs. J is TRBJ2-7 and V is TRBV5-1; 7 nucleotides agree with TRBD1. The CDR3 DNA is TGCGCCAGCAGCTTGGAAAAGACAGGGAACTACGAGCAGTACTTC. This codes for CASSLEKTGNYEQYF.